One and the same sample provided the 9 T cell receptor beta chains below, sequenced in a study of Graves' ophthalmopathy and Graves' hyperthyroidism. The study amplified TCR beta CDR3 regions using RNA transcripts. HTBI-primed first-round RT-PCR preceded second-round multiplex PCR. TCRdb independently ran MiXCR on the multiplex PCR reads; one entry per CDR3 protein. The sample holds some 1.1 million distinct CDR3 sequences, less than 45% seen once. Sample: peripheral blood or thyroid tissue (not recorded which). Receptor source: an adult man with Graves' hyperthyroidism.

With respect to this clonotype: Just one base apart from a much larger clone, this may be a read error. The gene calls are TRBV7-6 and TRBJ2-7; D perhaps matches TRBD2 (6 bases). CDR1 is SGHVS, CDR2 FNYEAQ, per germline. Trimming stripped 1 base from V and 3 bases from J, with 10 bases between. This CDR3 spans 14 amino acids. CDR3 in amino acids: CASSLEFGGYEQYF. The CDR3 DNA follows: TGTGCCAGCAGCTTAGAGTTCGGGGGCTACGAGCAGTACTTC. The variable domain in full, completed from reference TRBV7-6 and TRBJ2-7, reads GAGVSQSPRYKVTKRGQDVALRCDPISGHVSLYWYRQALGQGPEFLTYFNYEAQQDKSGLPNDRFSAERPEGSISTLTIQRTEQRDSAMYRCASSLEFGGYEQYFGPGTRLTVT.

This clonotype was counted at least ten times. V is TRBV7-9 and J is TRBJ2-5, with 9 bases fitting TRBD1. In germline, CDR1 is SEHNR, CDR2 FQNEAQ (reference sequence). CDR3 length: 17 residues. V gave up 5 bases and J gave up 5 bases; unmatched junction bases: 15. CDR3 protein: CASSAYRGRVNAETQYF. The CDR3 nucleotides read TGTGCCAGCAGCGCTTACAGGGGGCGCGTAAACGCGGAGACCCAGTACTTC.

This clonotype occurred many times. The rearrangement joins TRBV5-1 to TRBJ2-7; D uncertain. V was shortened by 2 bases and J by 2 bases, with 8 bases between the two germline ends. Germline CDR1 SGHRS, CDR2 YFSETQ. The CDR3 is 13 amino acids. The DNA for the CDR3 is TGCGCCAGCAGCTTTGGGCTTACCTACGAGCAGTACTTC. This sequence encodes CASSFGLTYEQYF.

The genes are TRBV28 and TRBJ2-7; the match to TRBD1 covers 7 bases. Trimming cost V 6 bases and J 0 bases; bases outside gene matches: 11. The CDR3 sequence is 16 residues long. Germline CDR1 MDHEN, CDR2 SYDVKM. As DNA, the CDR3 is TGTGCCAGCAGCCAATCCCGGGACAGTATCTCCTACGAGCAGTACTTC. Encoded protein: CASSQSRDSISYEQYF.

As concerns this clonotype: A clone one base away is much larger, so this may be a read error. The chain has TRBV6-9 and TRBJ2-7, with a possible D match to TRBD1 (6 bases). The CDR3 contains 14 residues. Germline V gene sequence: CDR1 MNHGY, CDR2 SVAAGI. The CDR3 bases are TGTGCCAGCAGTGAAGGGGGTACACTGTACGAGCAGTGCTTC. Translating gives CASSEGGTLYEQCF.

The J gene is TRBJ1-2, the V gene TRBV6-5, with TRBD1 as a possible D gene (6 bases). The V gene lost 3 bases and the J gene lost 2 bases, with 10 bases spanning the gap. Germline V lookup: CDR1 MNHEY, CDR2 SVGAGI. The CDR3 totals 14 residues. CDR3 coding DNA: TGTGCCAGCAGTTATCTAGACAGGAACTATGGCTACACCTTC. It yields the protein CASSYLDRNYGYTF.

In this sample, this clonotype turned up many times. The chain is built from TRBV5-1 and TRBJ2-5; the D gene is possibly TRBD1 (7 bases). The V gene's germline CDR1 is SGHRS and CDR2 YFSETQ. The CDR3 sequence is 15 residues long. V lost 1 base and J lost 2, with 12 bases in between. CDR3 in DNA: TGCGCCAGCAGCTTGTCAGGGGGGTCGCAAGAGACCCAGTACTTC. Residues: CASSLSGGSQETQYF.

This clonotype was counted between two and nine times. The V and J genes are TRBV7-8 and TRBJ1-1; 7 bases are a match to TRBD1. The CDR3 extends over 15 amino acids. Germline loops: CDR1 SGHVS, CDR2 FQNEAQ. V shed 1 base, J shed 4 bases, and the junction held 6 bases outside the gene matches. CDR3 DNA sequence: TGTGCCAGCAGCTTAGATTCAGGGGGGCGCACTGAAGCTTTCTTT. Amino acid sequence: CASSLDSGGRTEAFF.

There are a few counts of this clonotype. The chain carries TRBV2 and TRBJ1-6; tentative D call: TRBD1 (6 bases). Trimming shortened V by 7 bases and J by 7 bases, and 17 bases separated the two germline ends. In germline, CDR1 is SNHLY, CDR2 FYNNEI. The CDR3 has 15 residues. CDR3 nucleotide sequence: TGTGCCAGCACCCTGGGGGGAAGGGGGAATTCACCCCTCCACTTT. This sequence encodes CASTLGGRGNSPLHF.